This T cell receptor beta chain is from a study of T cells after yellow fever vaccination. Universal primer sites and UMIs were introduced during 5'RACE template-switching synthesis of TCR cDNA. Each CDR3 protein gets one entry after TCRdb re-called the 5' RACE reads with MiXCR. The sample contains a few hundred thousand distinct CDR3 sequences, about 6.6% of which appear only once. The CDR3 extends over 13 amino acids. The ends were cut back, 5 bases at V and 7 bases at J, with 12 bases in the middle. Study-wide points: The appearance of a small share of clonotypes in both CD4 and CD8 compartments was observed. Primary-vaccination clones mostly resurfaced post-booster (around 95% CD4, 75% to 90% CD8). Researchers report a weaker secondary response that nonetheless peaked faster, day 5 versus 15.

About this clonotype: Its specificity is not known.

This chain uses TRBV12-3 or TRBV12-4 with TRBJ1-3; D might be TRBD1 (6 bases). This clonotype was sampled from a man between 18 and 29 years old who received the YFV17D yellow fever vaccine. The source was PBMCs, collected more than 35 days after the first yellow fever vaccination. The CDR3 loop reads CASSTTRGNTIYF. For the CDR3, the DNA is TGTGCCAGCAGTACCACTAGGGGGAACACCATATATTTT.